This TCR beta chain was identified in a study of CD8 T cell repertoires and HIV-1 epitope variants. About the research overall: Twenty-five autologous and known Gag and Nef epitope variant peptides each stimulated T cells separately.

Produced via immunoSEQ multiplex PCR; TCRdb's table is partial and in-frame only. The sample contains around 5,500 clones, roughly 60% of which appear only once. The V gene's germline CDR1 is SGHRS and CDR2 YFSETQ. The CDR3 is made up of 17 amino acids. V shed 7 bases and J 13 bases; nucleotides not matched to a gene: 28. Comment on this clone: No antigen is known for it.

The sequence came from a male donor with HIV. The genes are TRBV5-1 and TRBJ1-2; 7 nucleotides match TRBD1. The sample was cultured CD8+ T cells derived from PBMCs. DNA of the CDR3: TGCGCCAGCGTTCACCACCGGGACAGTGCTAAGGATGGTGTGACCACCTTC. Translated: CASVHHRDSAKDGVTTF.